A single sample gave rise to the 7 T cell receptor beta chains below, sequenced in a study of regulatory T cells in long-lasting Graves disease. Time point in this sample: newly diagnosed GD, antithyroid drugs for less than 3 months. PBMCs were the source of the RNA used for TCR sequencing. The authors built TCR beta libraries using iRepertoire HTBI primers and Arm-PCR of CDR3 regions. TCRdb recomputed calls from the multiplex PCR reads with MiXCR, one row per CDR3 protein. Among hundreds of thousands of distinct CDR3 sequences listed, under 20% were seen once. The sample was also linked to a second study, of T cells in Graves' hyperthyroidism and ophthalmopathy.

Material: peripheral blood mononuclear cells (PBMCs), obtained at new diagnosis, from a patient treated with antithyroid drugs. Source of these receptors: a woman younger than 45 with Graves disease.

The gene calls are TRBV4-1 and TRBJ2-3; tentative D call: TRBD2 (6 bases). V lost 6 bases, J lost 2 bases, and 18 bases lay in between. CDR1 MGHRA and CDR2 YSYEKL come from the germline V gene. This CDR3 comprises 16 residues. As DNA, the CDR3 is TGCGCCAGCAGTGAGAATTCGGGACTCGACACAGATACGCAGTATTTT. Encoded protein: CASSENSGLDTDTQYF.

There are many counts of this clonotype. The gene calls are TRBV6-1 and TRBJ1-1, with D possibly matching TRBD1 (5 bases). The CDR3 contains 13 residues. V lost 8 bases, J lost 0 bases, and 10 bases lay in between. From germline, CDR1 is MNHNS and CDR2 SASEGT. The CDR3 DNA is TGTGCCAGCGGGGGTTCCATGAACACTGAAGCTTTCTTT. Amino acid sequence: CASGGSMNTEAFF.

This clonotype has more than one count but fewer than ten. The CDR3 DNA sequence: TGCGCCAGCAGCCAACCCGGGACGGTTAAGCCCCAGCATTTT. This encodes CASSQPGTVKPQHF. The V gene is TRBV4-1, the J gene TRBJ1-5; D might be TRBD1 (5 bases). The CDR3 consists of 14 residues. The germline gives CDR1 MGHRA, CDR2 YSYEKL. Trimming removed 2 bases from V and 8 bases from J, with 13 bases in between.

This clonotype was counted a few times. The chain employs TRBV6-9 and TRBJ2-3; D uncertain. Trimming stripped 3 bases from V and 8 bases from J, with 12 bases between. CDR1 and CDR2 from the germline V gene are MNHGY and SVAAGI. The CDR3 totals 13 residues. This chain's CDR3 is CASSYPGLGTQYF. Here the CDR3 DNA reads TGTGCCAGCAGTTACCCCGGGCTGGGTACGCAGTATTTT.

This clonotype was seen repeatedly, ten times or more. J is TRBJ1-5 and V is TRBV6-1; tentative D call: TRBD1 (6 bases). In germline, CDR1 is MNHNS, CDR2 SASEGT. Trimming removed 6 bases at V and 11 bases at J, with 17 bases between. The CDR3 extends over 13 amino acids. In DNA, the CDR3 is TGTGCCAGCAGACGAGGGGGGGGCAAGGCCCAGCATTTT. Translated, it gives CASRRGGGKAQHF.

V gene TRBV27 combines with J gene TRBJ2-2; 9 nucleotides agree with TRBD1. The CDR3 loop spans 17 amino acids. V was pared by 3 bases and J by 3 bases, with 8 bases of the junction left unmatched. Germline CDR1 is MNHEY and CDR2 is SMNVEV (reference sequence). This CDR3 reads CASSFPRDRADTGELFF. Here the CDR3 DNA reads TGTGCCAGCAGTTTTCCCCGGGACAGGGCCGACACCGGGGAGCTGTTTTTT.

This clonotype was recorded a few times. The CDR3 region is CSVGGLVGGAFF. The CDR3 DNA reads TGCAGCGTTGGAGGGCTGGTGGGGGGAGCTTTCTTT. The gene calls are TRBV29-1 and TRBJ1-1; D is possibly TRBD1 (5 bases). Trimming removed 4 bases at V and 10 bases at J, with 16 bases between. Germline V gives CDR1 SQVTM, CDR2 ANQGSEA. CDR3 length equals 12 residues.